The clone carrying this T cell receptor beta chain has just a few counts. The antigen remains unidentified. The sample comes from a study of response to subunit inactivated influenza vaccine. The length of the CDR3 is 13 residues. V trimming: 6 bases; J trimming: 6 bases; junction bases outside the gene matches: 4. TCRdb re-derived calls from the RT-PCR reads in MiXCR, one entry per CDR3 protein. Seen here are about 700,000 distinct CDR3 sequences, about 14% observed once, and the top ten hold approximately 7%. General study points: The authors proposed limited new T cell recruitment per seasonal influenza vaccination.

The receptor was derived from a man aged 45 to 65 who received an inactivated influenza vaccine. The material sequenced was PBMCs from blood, taken around 15 days before vaccination. This rearrangement joins TRBV12-3 or TRBV12-4 to TRBJ1-5; 8 nucleotides match TRBD1. The CDR3 DNA reads TGTGCCAGCAGCGACAGGGGAGGTCAGCCCCAGCATTTT. Protein: CASSDRGGQPQHF.